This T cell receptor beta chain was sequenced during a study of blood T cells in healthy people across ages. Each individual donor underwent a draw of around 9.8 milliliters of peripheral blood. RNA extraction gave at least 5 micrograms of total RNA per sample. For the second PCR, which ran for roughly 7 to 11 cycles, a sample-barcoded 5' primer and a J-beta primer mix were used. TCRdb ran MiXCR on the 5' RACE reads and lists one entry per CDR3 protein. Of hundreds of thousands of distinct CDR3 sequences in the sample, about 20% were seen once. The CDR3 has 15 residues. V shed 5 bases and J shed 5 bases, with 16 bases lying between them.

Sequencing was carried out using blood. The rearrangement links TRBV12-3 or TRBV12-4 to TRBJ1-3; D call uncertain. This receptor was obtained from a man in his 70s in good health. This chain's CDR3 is CASSPEGSLRNTIYF. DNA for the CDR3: TGTGCCAGCAGTCCCGAGGGCAGTTTAAGAAACACCATATATTTT.